This T cell receptor beta chain is from a study of blood T cell repertoires in COVID-19. Study context: PBMCs, B-cell-depleted T cells, or T cells were the source of the cDNA or gDNA that made up the material.

Authors' data handling: Nucleated cell number was recorded as an estimate derived from reference gene primer amplification. Clones were sequenced by immunoSEQ multiplex PCR, and TCRdb holds only the in-frame ones, with some missing. V and J calls and clone size are given by that table; D and trimming were obtained from the DNA. The sample shows some 170,000 clones, approximately 80% of them seen only once. Study members were between roughly 18 and 89 years old and lived in around 24 US regions. Recovered Cohort 3 donors showed two negative PCRs, clearance, or symptom resolution. The receptor comes from a woman between 50 and 59 years old who had recovered from COVID-19. The sequenced sample consisted of PBMCs or T cells enriched from blood (not recorded which).

CDR3 loop: CASRTGNYGYTF. CDR3 bases: TGTGCCAGCAGGACAGGGAACTATGGCTACACCTTC. V is TRBV27 and J is TRBJ1-2; 7 positions agree with TRBD1. Per germline, CDR1 MNHEY and CDR2 SMNVEV (reference sequence). CDR3 length: 12 amino acids. J gave up 2 bases and V 6 bases, and 0 bases lay outside the gene matches.